A selection of T cell receptor beta chains follows, all from one sample in a study of blood T cell repertoires in COVID-19. Using immunoSEQ multiplex PCR, the repertoire was profiled, and TCRdb retains in-frame clones only, with some absent. The sample consists of about 100,000 clones, more than 70% of them appearing once. The material sequenced was peripheral blood. All receptors derive from an elderly woman with acute or convalescent COVID-19. CDR3s include the opening cysteine and the closing phenylalanine or tryptophan. D genes are given only for firm matches. Some rows have no size entry. The others give once, few or many, or a class for an expanded clone.

clone size	J gene	V gene	D gene	CDR3 protein	CDR3 DNA
.	TRBJ1-5	TRBV9	.	CASSVGAAANSNQPQHF	TGTGCCAGCAGCGTAGGGGCAGCGGCGAATAGCAATCAGCCCCAGCATTTT
once	TRBJ2-1	TRBV5-1	TRBD1	CASSGTGNNEQFF	TGCGCCAGCAGCGGGACAGGGAACAATGAGCAGTTCTTC
.	TRBJ2-7	TRBV12-3/TRBV12-4	.	CASSLASGYEQYF	TGTGCCAGCAGTTTAGCTAGCGGCTACGAGCAGTACTTC
.	TRBJ2-2	TRBV6-5	.	CASSYSRVGGELFF	TGTGCCAGCAGTTACTCGAGGGTCGGCGGGGAGCTGTTTTTT
.	TRBJ2-7	TRBV7-2	.	CASSSTGYEQYF	TGTGCCAGCAGCTCGACAGGCTACGAGCAGTACTTC
few	TRBJ1-4	TRBV2	TRBD1	CASSEEGQKNEKLFF	TGTGCCAGCAGTGAGGAGGGACAGAAAAATGAAAAACTGTTTTTT
.	TRBJ2-3	TRBV2	.	CATLREPTDTQYF	TGTGCCACCCTGCGGGAACCCACAGATACGCAGTATTTT
.	TRBJ2-1	TRBV6-4	TRBD2	CASSGTSGGRSSYNEQFF	TGTGCCAGCAGTGGGACTAGCGGGGGCCGGAGCTCCTACAATGAGCAGTTCTTC
.	TRBJ1-2	TRBV19	.	CASSSRDNYGRGYTF	TGTGCCAGTAGTTCCCGGGACAACTATGGTAGGGGCTACACCTTC
.	TRBJ2-3	TRBV5-1	TRBD2	CASSLAGVGPDTQYF	TGCGCCAGCAGCTTAGCGGGAGTAGGCCCAGATACGCAGTATTTT
.	TRBJ2-3	TRBV6-2/TRBV6-3	.	CASSYSTDPSLMTSTDTQYF	TGTGCCAGCAGTTACTCGACGGACCCTAGCTTAATGACTAGCACAGATACGCAGTATTTT
.	TRBJ2-2	TRBV7-3	TRBD1	CASSLLGRGRDGELFF	TGTGCCAGCAGCTTGTTGGGCAGGGGGCGTGACGGGGAGCTGTTTTTT
.	TRBJ2-7	TRBV30	.	CAWSVPGLVDEQYF	TGTGCCTGGAGTGTCCCAGGGTTGGTCGACGAGCAGTACTTC
.	TRBJ1-2	TRBV15	.	CATSRDQTDPNYGYTF	TGTGCCACCAGCAGAGATCAGACAGACCCCAACTATGGCTACACCTTC
.	TRBJ2-7	TRBV27	.	CASEVSYEQYF	TGTGCCAGCGAGGTCAGTTACGAGCAGTACTTC
.	TRBJ1-4	TRBV28	.	CASSLRQFGEKLFF	TGTGCCAGCAGTTTGCGGCAATTTGGCGAAAAACTGTTTTTT
.	TRBJ1-5	TRBV18	TRBD1	CASSPLDRGNQPQHF	TGTGCCAGCTCACCTCTGGACAGGGGCAATCAGCCCCAGCATTTT
.	TRBJ1-2	TRBV11-2	TRBD1	CASSFTGGASNYGYTF	TGTGCCAGCAGCTTTACAGGGGGCGCCTCTAACTATGGCTACACCTTC
.	TRBJ2-3	TRBV4-2	TRBD2	CASSRRLATDTQYF	TGTGCCAGCAGCCGAAGACTAGCGACAGATACGCAGTATTTT
.	TRBJ1-1	TRBV2	TRBD1	CASSYDRGHASEAFF	TGTGCCAGCAGTTACGACAGGGGACATGCCAGTGAAGCTTTCTTT
.	TRBJ1-2	TRBV7-9	TRBD1	CASSLVQAGQGGYTF	TGTGCCAGCAGCTTAGTTCAGGCAGGACAGGGCGGCTACACCTTC
once	TRBJ2-2	TRBV3-1/TRBV3-2	TRBD2	CASSQAGGRSGELFF	TGTGCCAGCAGCCAAGCGGGGGGGCGTTCCGGGGAGCTGTTTTTT
.	TRBJ2-1	TRBV5-6	TRBD1	CASSPDPGTGRPVGEQFF	TGTGCCAGCAGCCCTGACCCCGGGACAGGGCGTCCGGTGGGTGAGCAGTTCTTC
.	TRBJ2-3	TRBV7-9	.	CASATQGGDTQYF	TGTGCCAGCGCGACACAGGGTGGAGATACGCAGTATTTT
.	TRBJ2-5	TRBV7-2	TRBD1	CASSLSGYRGQETQYF	TGTGCCAGCAGCTTAAGTGGATACAGGGGCCAAGAGACCCAGTACTTC
.	TRBJ2-2	TRBV27	.	CASSFLGRGRNTGELFF	TGTGCCAGCAGTTTCCTCGGGAGGGGGCGCAACACCGGGGAGCTGTTTTTT
.	TRBJ1-6	TRBV4-3	.	CASSQSPRALGDSPLHF	TGCGCCAGCAGCCAATCCCCCCGTGCACTCGGGGATTCACCCCTCCACTTT
.	TRBJ1-2	TRBV28	TRBD1	CASSPGTGGYGYTF	TGTGCCAGCAGTCCCGGGACAGGGGGGTATGGCTACACCTTC
.	TRBJ2-3	TRBV5-5	TRBD2	CASSLRLAGGTDTQYF	TGTGCCAGCAGCCTTCGTCTAGCGGGGGGCACAGATACGCAGTATTTT
once	TRBJ1-5	TRBV29-1	TRBD1	CSVQGANQPQHF	TGCAGCGTACAGGGGGCGAATCAGCCCCAGCATTTT
few	TRBJ1-2	TRBV29-1	TRBD1	CSVVKGDTGGTGYTF	TGCAGCGTTGTCAAGGGAGACACAGGGGGCACGGGCTACACCTTC
.	TRBJ2-3	TRBV5-1	TRBD2	CASSPGLAGVDTQYF	TGCGCCAGCAGCCCCGGACTAGCGGGAGTAGATACGCAGTATTTT
.	TRBJ1-2	TRBV30	.	CAWRGARVYGYTF	TGTGCCTGGAGGGGGGCGCGAGTCTATGGCTACACCTTC
.	TRBJ1-2	TRBV4-1	TRBD1	CASSQDGTGVDYGYTF	TGCGCCAGCAGCCAAGATGGGACAGGGGTAGACTATGGCTACACCTTC
.	TRBJ2-3	TRBV7-6	TRBD1	CASSLARQGRTDTQYF	TGTGCCAGCAGCTTAGCAAGACAGGGTCGCACAGATACGCAGTATTTT
.	TRBJ1-5	TRBV2	.	CASSPTGGEPQHF	TGTGCCAGCAGCCCGACAGGCGGCGAGCCCCAGCATTTT
.	TRBJ2-2	TRBV6-5	TRBD1	CASLRDSYTGELFF	TGTGCCAGTCTCCGGGACAGTTACACCGGGGAGCTGTTTTTT
once	TRBJ2-7	TRBV7-9	TRBD1	CASSGGQSSYEQYF	TGTGCCAGCAGCGGGGGACAGAGCTCCTACGAGCAGTACTTC
.	TRBJ1-2	TRBV25-1	.	CASEGQANYGYTF	TGTGCCAGCGAGGGACAAGCAAACTATGGCTACACCTTC
.	TRBJ2-4	TRBV7-6	TRBD1	CASSLLGGQGGNIQYF	TGTGCCAGCAGCTTACTGGGGGGACAGGGCGGAAACATTCAGTACTTC
.	TRBJ1-5	TRBV7-2	TRBD1	CASSLRTGGASNQPQHF	TGTGCCAGCAGCTTACGGACAGGGGGCGCGAGCAATCAGCCCCAGCATTTT
.	TRBJ2-1	TRBV24-1	TRBD2	CATSDLVAGGRNEQFF	TGTGCCACCAGTGATTTGGTAGCGGGAGGAAGGAATGAGCAGTTCTTC